This TCR beta chain derives from a study of blood T cells in healthy people across ages. CDR3 length: 13 residues. The germline V gene has CDR1 SEHNR and CDR2 FQNEAQ (reference sequence). Combining a sample-barcoded 5' primer with a J-beta primer mix, a second PCR ran for 7 to 11 cycles. One entry per CDR3 protein, called by TCRdb with MiXCR from the 5' RACE reads. The table records some 1.5 million distinct CDR3 sequences, approximately 43% of them present only once. This chain connects TRBV7-9 to TRBJ2-1, with D possibly matching TRBD1 (6 bases). The J call is uncertain, as TRBJ2-7 better fits the DNA end. Sample: blood. The receptor comes from a young woman in good health. This CDR3 is CASRQGHYNEQYF. The CDR3, as DNA: TGTGCCAGCCGGCAGGGACACTACAATGAGCAGTACTTC.